This T cell receptor beta chain was captured by sequencing in a study of regulatory T cells in long-lasting Graves disease. This clonotype occurred many times. This sample's time point: newly diagnosed GD, antithyroid drugs for less than 3 months. The TCR library was made from RNA extracted from PBMCs. The CDR3 sequence is 16 residues long. V was pared by 5 bases and J by 0 bases, with 14 bases between. Germline V gives CDR1 MDHEN, CDR2 SYDVKM. TCR beta libraries were built with iRepertoire HTBI primers and Arm-PCR of CDR3 regions. MiXCR was run by TCRdb on the multiplex PCR reads, yielding one entry per CDR3 protein. The repertoire has some 450,000 distinct CDR3 sequences, 16% of them found once; the top ten carry around a tenth. This same sample was also part of a study on T cells in Graves' hyperthyroidism and ophthalmopathy.

The receptor was isolated from a woman in her thirties with Graves disease. This chain connects TRBV28 to TRBJ1-3, with D perhaps matching TRBD1 (5 bases). Sequencing used peripheral blood mononuclear cells (PBMCs), obtained at new diagnosis, from a patient treated with antithyroid drugs. CDR3 loop: CASSPIWGSSGNTIYF. The DNA for the CDR3 is TGTGCCAGCAGTCCAATTTGGGGCAGCTCTGGAAACACCATATATTTT.